The present T cell receptor beta chain was sequenced within a study of blood T cell repertoires in COVID-19. Trimming removed 3 bases from V and 3 bases from J, with 11 bases in between. There are 14 residues in the CDR3. The germline CDR1 and CDR2 sequences are MNHNS and SASEGT. This table comes from immunoSEQ multiplex PCR, and its TCRdb copy is limited to in-frame clones, with some not included. There are a few hundred thousand clones in the sample; about 87% occur only once, and just under 7% lies in the top ten. Sequenced material: peripheral blood. This TCR was recovered from a woman aged 25 to 45 who had recovered from COVID-19. V gene TRBV6-1 combines with J gene TRBJ2-5; perhaps TRBD2 as D (6 bases). CDR3 amino acids: CASSDLGGKETQYF. DNA of the CDR3: TGTGCCAGCAGTGATCTGGGGGGAAAAGAGACCCAGTACTTC.